Reported below is one T cell receptor (beta chain). Other nucleotide sequences in the sample specify the same CDR3. Germline trimming cut 4 bases from V and 2 bases from J; bases unmatched to any gene: 3. CDR1 and CDR2 from the germline V gene are SGHRS and YFSETQ. The CDR3 has 14 residues. The data derive from a study of blood T cell repertoires in COVID-19. Authors' analysis steps: Reference gene primer amplification yielded estimated nucleated cell counts. Sequenced by immunoSEQ multiplex PCR; TCRdb stores in-frame clones only, minus some. V, J and clone size derive from that table, while D and trimming were established from the DNA sequence. In the table there are about 62,000 clones, roughly 92% of which are singletons.

The sequence came from a human donor in a cohort sampled during active COVID-19. The sample taken for sequencing was peripheral blood. V is TRBV5-1 and J is TRBJ2-7; 10 bases fit TRBD2. CDR3: CASSSSGRAYEQYF. The CDR3 DNA sequence: TGCGCCAGCAGCAGCAGCGGGAGGGCCTACGAGCAGTACTTC.